Shown below are 31 T cell receptor beta chains from a single sample sequenced in a study of blood T cell repertoires in COVID-19. The data were produced by immunoSEQ multiplex PCR, yet TCRdb's version contains in-frame clones alone and is incomplete. The table includes about 77,000 clones, about nine tenths detected once. The sequenced material came from peripheral blood. Receptors were obtained from a woman aged 80 or over with active or convalescent COVID-19.

The V gene is TRBV28, the J gene TRBJ1-5; TRBD1 might be the D (5 bases). The CDR3 consists of 13 residues. CDR1 and CDR2 from the germline V gene are MDHEN and SYDVKM. V dropped 3 bases and J dropped 6 bases, with 9 bases sitting between them. CDR3 nucleotides: TGTGCCAGCAGTTTCGGGGGATCTCAGCCCCAGCATTTT. Translation gives CASSFGGSQPQHF.

The chain carries TRBV28 and TRBJ1-4, with a weak D call TRBD1 (5 bases). The CDR3 extends over 15 amino acids. The germline V gene has CDR1 MDHEN and CDR2 SYDVKM. V shed 4 bases and J shed 8 bases, with 17 bases lying between them. CDR3 in DNA: TGTGCCAGCAGTTATAGGGGAGGGATGCGGGAAAAACTGTTTTTT. This gives the protein CASSYRGGMREKLFF. The complete variable domain, with remaining parts taken from reference TRBV28 and TRBJ1-4, reads DVKVTQSSRYLVKRTGEKVFLECVQDMDHENMFWYRQDPGLGLRLIYFSYDVKMKEKGDIPEGYSVSREKKERFSLILESASTNQTSMYLCASSYRGGMREKLFFGSGTQLSVL.

This chain links TRBV19 with TRBJ2-7; the D is unclear. The CDR3 totals 12 residues. V lost 9 bases to trimming and J lost 4 bases, with 13 bases between them. Germline assignment: CDR1 LNHDA and CDR2 SQIVND (reference sequence). The CDR3 region is CARTSYGYEQYF. The DNA for the CDR3 is TGTGCCAGGACAAGCTACGGTTACGAGCAGTACTTC.

The chain links TRBV7-9 to TRBJ1-1, with TRBD1 matching 7 bases. CDR3 size: 12 residues. Germline V gene data show CDR1 as SEHNR and CDR2 as FQNEAQ (reference sequence). The trim removed 6 bases at V and 4 bases at J, leaving 2 bases unmatched. CDR3 loop: CASRAGGTEAFF. Here the CDR3 DNA reads TGTGCCAGCAGAGCAGGGGGCACTGAAGCTTTCTTT.

The table lists this clone with a few counts. The J gene is TRBJ1-6, the V gene TRBV6-6; TRBD1 matches at 8 bases. Germline CDR1 MNHNY, CDR2 SVGAGI (reference sequence). There are 15 residues in the CDR3. Unmatched junction bases numbered 9, after V lost 5 bases and J lost 9 bases. CDR3 bases: TGTGCCAGCAGTACGACAGGGGCGGAAGGTTCACCCCTCCACTTT. Its protein product is CASSTTGAEGSPLHF.

The genes are TRBV5-1 and TRBJ2-7; D is possibly TRBD2 (6 bases). Per germline, CDR1 SGHRS and CDR2 YFSETQ. CDR3 length equals 16 residues. Trimming removed 0 bases from V and 6 bases from J, with 19 bases in between. The CDR3 is CASSLDGKLGGSEQYF. In DNA form, the CDR3 reads TGCGCCAGCAGCTTGGACGGAAAATTGGGGGGAAGCGAGCAGTACTTC.

The chain is built from TRBV29-1 and TRBJ1-6; 7 nucleotides line up with TRBD1. CDR3 length: 14 amino acids. V shed 6 bases and J 5 bases; nucleotides not matched to a gene: 7. Germline V gene data show CDR1 as SQVTM and CDR2 as ANQGSEA. DNA for the CDR3: TGCAGCGTCAGAGAGGGACAGAATAATTCACCCCTCCACTTT. This encodes CSVREGQNNSPLHF. The whole variable domain, remainder taken from reference TRBV29-1 and TRBJ1-6, is SAVISQKPSRDICQRGTSLTIQCQVDSQVTMMFWYRQQPGQSLTLIATANQGSEATYESGFVIDKFPISRPNLTFSTLTVSNMSPEDSSIYLCSVREGQNNSPLHFGNGTRLTVT.

The V and J genes are TRBV7-8 and TRBJ2-7; 7 nucleotides line up with TRBD1. The CDR3 runs 14 residues. CDR1 is SGHVS, CDR2 FQNEAQ, per germline. The ends lost 5 bases at V and 5 bases at J; junction bases unmatched: 9. In DNA, the CDR3 is TGTGCCAGCAGCCACCGACGACAGGGTAACGAGCAGTACTTC. Residues: CASSHRRQGNEQYF.

The chain uses TRBV6-5 and TRBJ2-3, with no clear D. From germline, CDR1 is MNHEY and CDR2 SVGAGI. CDR3 length: 11 residues. V lost 5 bases to trimming and J lost 7 bases, with 7 bases between them. The CDR3 DNA reads TGTGCCAGCAGTCCCAGAAATACGCAGTATTTT. This codes for CASSPRNTQYF.

This clone was observed a handful of times. J is TRBJ2-3 and V is TRBV12-2; the table assigns TRBD2, which was not confirmed against the DNA. TRBV12-2 is marked as a pseudogene. CDR3 length: 18 amino acids. CDR3 in amino acids: CASRLESRGGRVTDTQYF. CDR3 bases: TGTGCAAGTCGCTTAGAGTCGCGGGGGGGCCGGGTCACAGATACGCAGTATTTT.

This chain uses TRBV5-1 with TRBJ2-5; 8 bases agree with TRBD2. This CDR3 is built from 16 residues. V lost 4 bases, J lost 5 bases, and 13 bases stayed unmatched. Germline V CDR1 and CDR2: SGHRS, YFSETQ. In DNA form, the CDR3 reads TGCGCCAGCAGCCCGGGGGGGACAACTTCGGTGGAGACCCAGTACTTC. Its translation: CASSPGGTTSVETQYF.

The V and J genes are TRBV7-6 and TRBJ2-5; D not resolved. V lost 0 bases, J lost 0 bases, and 8 bases lay in between. The germline V gene has CDR1 SGHVS and CDR2 FNYEAQ. This CDR3 comprises 15 residues. This chain's CDR3 is CASSLASSYQETQYF. The CDR3 nucleotides are TGTGCCAGCAGCTTAGCGAGCTCGTACCAAGAGACCCAGTACTTC.

This chain uses TRBV9 with TRBJ1-6; D is undetermined. The CDR3 is 14 residues long. Germline V gives CDR1 SGDLS, CDR2 YYNGEE. V was clipped by 0 bases and J by 8 bases, with 9 bases between them. CDR3 sequence reads: CASSVGVSDSPLHF. The CDR3 DNA reads as TGTGCCAGCAGCGTAGGTGTTTCAGATTCACCCCTCCACTTT. Variable domain in full (rest from reference TRBV9 and TRBJ1-6): DSGVTQTPKHLITATGQRVTLRCSPRSGDLSVYWYQQSLDQGLQFLIQYYNGEERAKGNILERFSAQQFPDLHSELNLSSLELGDSALYFCASSVGVSDSPLHFGNGTRLTVT.

This clone occurred once. V usage is TRBV7-3 and J usage is TRBJ1-1; possibly TRBD1 for D (5 bases). CDR1 SGHTA and CDR2 FQGTGA come from the germline V gene. The V end lost 2 bases, the J end lost 1 base, and 5 bases lay between the germline ends. The CDR3 has 13 amino acids. CDR3 residues: CASSLGQNTEAFF. CDR3 nucleotides: TGTGCCAGCAGCTTAGGACAGAACACTGAAGCTTTCTTT.

This chain uses TRBV18 with TRBJ2-3; TRBD2 aligns across 8 bases. Germline CDR1 reads KGHSH; CDR2 reads LQKENI. After removal of 3 bases from V and 1 base from J, the junction contained 6 bases not matched to a gene. The CDR3 has 16 amino acids. The CDR3 here is CASSPREGLGTDTQYF. The CDR3 coding sequence is TGTGCCAGCTCACCCCGGGAGGGGTTAGGCACAGATACGCAGTATTTT.

The V and J genes are TRBV9 and TRBJ1-6; TRBD1 agrees at 8 bases. There are 15 residues in the CDR3. J lost 7 bases, V lost 4 bases, and 7 bases had no gene match. The germline gives CDR1 SGDLS, CDR2 YYNGEE. CDR3 sequence (DNA): TGTGCCAGCAGCCCCCGACAGGGGAGGAATTCACCCCTCCACTTT. Translating gives CASSPRQGRNSPLHF.

The chain joins TRBV2 to TRBJ1-2; 10 nucleotides agree with TRBD1. V was pared by 5 bases and J by 3 bases, with 6 bases of the junction left unmatched. Germline V gene sequence: CDR1 SNHLY, CDR2 FYNNEI. This CDR3 is built from 15 residues. CDR3 sequence reads: CASSSPGTGDYGYTF. CDR3 DNA: TGTGCCAGCAGTTCCCCCGGGACAGGGGACTATGGCTACACCTTC.

This chain connects TRBV3-1 (or the pseudogene TRBV3-2) to TRBJ2-5; TRBD1 is a possible D gene (7 bases). V was clipped by 4 bases and J by 4 bases, with 13 bases between them. The length of the CDR3 is 14 residues. Germline-derived CDR1 and CDR2 are LGHDT and YNNKEL (reference sequence). CDR3 sequence (DNA): TGTGCCAGCAGCCTCAGACAGGGAGGAGAGACCCAGTACTTC. Amino acids: CASSLRQGGETQYF.

The rearrangement joins TRBV28 to TRBJ2-2, with D possibly TRBD2 on 6 matching bases. The CDR3 consists of 15 residues. Germline loops: CDR1 MDHEN, CDR2 SYDVKM. The germline V and J ends were trimmed by 3 bases and 3 bases, with 11 bases remaining between them. The CDR3 DNA sequence: TGTGCCAGCAGTTTTAGGCGCGGGGACACCGGGGAGCTGTTTTTT. Its translation: CASSFRRGDTGELFF.

This rearrangement joins TRBV18 to TRBJ1-6; 9 positions match TRBD1. J lost 11 bases, V lost 3 bases, and 5 bases had no gene match. The CDR3 sequence is 14 residues long. The V gene's germline CDR1 is KGHSH and CDR2 LQKENI. This CDR3 is CASSPGQGTAPLHF. CDR3 coding DNA: TGTGCCAGCTCACCGGGACAGGGTACGGCACCCCTCCACTTT.

DNA for the CDR3: TGTGCCAGCAGCGCTCGAGGGGTTAGGGGACTTGACACCGGGGAGCTGTTTTTT. Amino acid sequence: CASSARGVRGLDTGELFF. The rearrangement links TRBV4-2 to TRBJ2-2; tentatively, D is TRBD2 (6 bases). Germline values: CDR1 LGHNA, CDR2 YNFKEQ. Trimming shortened V by 5 bases and J by 3 bases, and 22 bases separated the two germline ends. This CDR3 has 18 residues.

The chain is built from TRBV4-3 and TRBJ1-1; TRBD1 agrees at 9 bases. V was pared by 4 bases and J by 6 bases, with 18 bases of the junction left unmatched. CDR3 size: 18 residues. The V gene's germline CDR1 is LGHNA and CDR2 YSLEER. The CDR3 protein is CASSPLGTGTGQFAEAFF. As DNA, the CDR3 is TGCGCCAGCAGCCCATTGGGGACAGGGACGGGACAATTTGCTGAAGCTTTCTTT.

This clone has just a few counts. The chain carries TRBV3-1 (or the pseudogene TRBV3-2) and TRBJ2-7, with no clear D. The length of the CDR3 is 11 residues. Germline assignment: CDR1 LGHDT and CDR2 YNNKEL (reference sequence). V was cut by 1 base and J by 6 bases, with 4 bases left in between. In nucleotides, the CDR3 is TGTGCCAGCAGCCAAGCCTCCGAGCAGTACTTC. This gives the protein CASSQASEQYF.

The chain is built from TRBV19 and TRBJ1-1; the D gene is possibly TRBD1 (5 bases). V lost 3 bases to trimming and J lost 0 bases, with 8 bases between them. CDR3 length: 14 amino acids. Germline V gene sequence: CDR1 LNHDA, CDR2 SQIVND (reference sequence). This chain's CDR3 is CASSIPDMNTEAFF. CDR3 sequence (DNA): TGTGCCAGTAGTATTCCGGACATGAACACTGAAGCTTTCTTT.

The chain uses TRBV9 and TRBJ2-7; TRBD1 matches 7 bases. Germline values: CDR1 SGDLS, CDR2 YYNGEE. The CDR3 length is 14 residues. The V and J ends lost 0 bases and 3 bases, in that order; junction bases with no gene match: 3. CDR3 nucleotides: TGTGCCAGCAGCGTAGGGACAGGAGTCTACGAGCAGTACTTC. Its protein product is CASSVGTGVYEQYF.

J is TRBJ1-2 and V is TRBV27; D unclear. The CDR3 length is 13 residues. The germline gives CDR1 MNHEY, CDR2 SMNVEV (reference sequence). Between the trimmed V and J ends, which lost 6 bases and 1 base, there was a span of 9 bases. The CDR3 is CASRRSSNYGYTF. For the CDR3, the DNA is TGTGCCAGCAGGCGAAGTAGTAACTATGGCTACACCTTC.

V and J are TRBV7-9 and TRBJ2-5, with 9 positions matching TRBD2. The germline V gene has CDR1 SEHNR and CDR2 FQNEAQ (reference sequence). V lost 5 bases and J lost 5; bases outside the gene matches: 9. CDR3 length equals 15 residues. Here the CDR3 reads CASSLSGGSGETQYF. The CDR3 DNA sequence: TGTGCCAGCAGCCTCAGCGGGGGGAGTGGGGAGACCCAGTACTTC.

This rearrangement joins TRBV28 to TRBJ2-7, with 9 bases that match TRBD1. The CDR3 sequence is 15 residues long. The trim removed 5 bases at V and 4 bases at J, leaving 9 bases unmatched. The germline CDR1 and CDR2 sequences are MDHEN and SYDVKM. This CDR3 is CASSDPGTGTYEQYF. CDR3 coding DNA: TGTGCCAGCAGTGATCCCGGGACAGGGACTTACGAGCAGTACTTC.

V gene TRBV3-1 (or the pseudogene TRBV3-2) combines with J gene TRBJ1-2; D gene unclear. CDR3 length: 15 amino acids. V was shortened by 0 bases and J by 8 bases, with 16 bases between the two germline ends. Germline V gives CDR1 LGHDT, CDR2 YNNKEL (reference sequence). CDR3 amino acids: CASSQEPSGVRGYTF. The CDR3 coding sequence is TGTGCCAGCAGCCAAGAACCGTCCGGGGTTCGCGGCTACACCTTC.

This clone was seen just once. The J gene is TRBJ2-3, the V gene TRBV5-3; TRBD1 matches at 10 bases. TRBV5-3 is an ORF, and what it does is uncertain. V gave up 0 bases and J gave up 9 bases; unmatched junction bases: 10. This CDR3 has 16 amino acids. The CDR3 coding sequence is TGTGCCAGAAGCTTGGAGGACCGACAGGGGGCGGCGACGCAGTATTTT. Translation gives CARSLEDRQGAATQYF.

V usage is TRBV5-1 and J usage is TRBJ1-2; D is possibly TRBD1 (6 bases). The CDR3 is 12 amino acids. Germline lookup yields CDR1 SGHRS and CDR2 YFSETQ. Deletions cut 3 bases from V and 6 bases from J, with 9 bases between. DNA of the CDR3: TGCGCCAGCAGCTGGGACAATGATGGCTACACCTTC. It is translated as CASSWDNDGYTF. The whole variable domain, filled in from reference TRBV5-1 and TRBJ1-2, reads KAGVTQTPRYLIKTRGQQVTLSCSPISGHRSVSWYQQTPGQGLQFLFEYFSETQRNKGNFPGRFSGRQFSNSRSEMNVSTLELGDSALYLCASSWDNDGYTFGSGTRLTVV.